What follows are 31 T cell receptor beta chains derived from one specimen sequenced in a study of graft-versus-host responses after intestinal transplantation. No antigen is known for these receptors. Here immunoSEQ multiplex PCR was the method, and the copy in TCRdb shows in-frame clones only, minus some. Altogether roughly 120,000 clones are present, 90% being singletons, with the ten largest covering approximately 0.18%. The input for sequencing was unstimulated CD4+ T cells sorted from spleen or lymph node cells, taken before intestinal transplant. The receptors derive from a human donor who received an intestinal transplant.

DNA for the CDR3: TGTGCCAGCAGCTTAGCCGGGAGCAGCACAGATACGCAGTATTTT. This translates into CASSLAGSSTDTQYF. The chain employs TRBV7-2 and TRBJ2-3; weak D call: TRBD2 (6 bases). Germline loops: CDR1 SGHTA, CDR2 FQGNSA. CDR3 length equals 15 residues. V was shortened by 0 bases and J by 0 bases, with 7 bases between the two germline ends. Variable domain in full (rest from reference TRBV7-2 and TRBJ2-3): GAGVSQSPSNKVTEKGKDVELRCDPISGHTALYWYRQSLGQGLEFLIYFQGNSAPDKSGLPSDRFSAERTGGSVSTLTIQRTQQEDSAVYLCASSLAGSSTDTQYFGPGTRLTVL.

The chain employs TRBV6-5 and TRBJ2-7, with D possibly TRBD1 on 6 matching bases. This CDR3 has 13 residues. V was trimmed by 5 bases and J by 2 bases, leaving 10 bases between them. Germline V gene sequence: CDR1 MNHEY, CDR2 SVGAGI. The CDR3 DNA sequence: TGTGCCAGCAGTCCGGACAGCCCCTACGAGCAGTACTTC. Translating it yields CASSPDSPYEQYF.

The chain is built from TRBV6-1 and TRBJ2-3; 9 bases match TRBD1. With V trimmed by 4 bases and J by 8 bases, 10 bases remained unmatched. CDR1 and CDR2 (germline): MNHNS, SASEGT. There are 15 residues in the CDR3. The CDR3 DNA reads TGTGCCAGCAGTGCGCCGAACTACAGGGGGCCTACGCAGTATTTT. Protein product: CASSAPNYRGPTQYF.

The chain uses TRBV7-2 and TRBJ2-7; 11 bases are a match to TRBD1. Germline loops: CDR1 SGHTA, CDR2 FQGNSA. The CDR3 is made up of 16 amino acids. The V gene end was trimmed by 2 bases and the J gene end by 5 bases; junction bases not matched to a gene: 8. The CDR3 loop reads CASSLSLGQGANEQYF. Here the CDR3 DNA reads TGTGCCAGCAGCTTATCCCTCGGACAGGGGGCAAACGAGCAGTACTTC.

The gene calls are TRBV28 and TRBJ2-1, with TRBD2 matching 9 bases. V was clipped by 4 bases and J by 3 bases; unmatched bases: 4. The CDR3 is 15 residues long. Germline V gene data show CDR1 as MDHEN and CDR2 as SYDVKM. CDR3: CASSSAGGLYNEQFF. CDR3 bases: TGTGCCAGCAGTTCGGCGGGAGGGCTCTACAATGAGCAGTTCTTC.

The chain joins TRBV19 to TRBJ2-7, with a tentative D call TRBD2 (6 bases). CDR1 and CDR2 (germline): LNHDA, SQIVND (reference sequence). CDR3 length equals 14 residues. V shed 3 bases and J shed 0 bases, with 9 bases lying between them. The CDR3 sequence is CASSIGGVSYEQYF. The CDR3 nucleotides are TGTGCCAGTAGTATTGGAGGGGTCTCCTACGAGCAGTACTTC. Variable domain in full (rest from reference TRBV19 and TRBJ2-7): DGGITQSPKYLFRKEGQNVTLSCEQNLNHDAMYWYRQDPGQGLRLIYYSQIVNDFQKGDIAEGYSVSREKKESFPLTVTSAQKNPTAFYLCASSIGGVSYEQYFGPGTRLTVT.

V and J are TRBV5-1 and TRBJ1-3; possible D gene TRBD1, 6 bases. The germline V gene has CDR1 SGHRS and CDR2 YFSETQ. This CDR3 comprises 15 residues. The V end lost 4 bases, the J end lost 2 bases, and 13 bases lay between the germline ends. Here the CDR3 reads CASSLEQGAGNTIYF. The DNA for the CDR3 is TGCGCCAGCAGCCTGGAACAGGGCGCTGGAAACACCATATATTTT.

This clone was detected a few times. The chain joins TRBV25-1 to TRBJ1-2; 7 nucleotides agree with TRBD1. V was clipped by 6 bases and J by 5 bases; unmatched bases: 6. The CDR3 consists of 13 residues. Germline-derived CDR1 and CDR2 are MGHDK and SYGVNS. The CDR3 loop is CASRETGTYGYTF. CDR3 sequence (DNA): TGTGCCAGCAGGGAGACAGGGACTTATGGCTACACCTTC.

The J gene is TRBJ2-6, the V gene TRBV19, with D possibly TRBD1 on 6 matching bases. Germline CDR1 and CDR2: LNHDA and SQIVND (reference sequence). The CDR3 has 18 amino acids. Trimming cost V 3 bases and J 3 bases, with 18 bases left between them. The CDR3 DNA sequence: TGTGCCAGTAGTATGTCGGGCAGGGGATTTGGTGGGGCCAACGTCCTGACTTTC. Amino acid sequence: CASSMSGRGFGGANVLTF.

The rearrangement links TRBV6-1 to TRBJ1-5, with D possibly being TRBD1 (6 bases). Germline CDR1 reads MNHNS; CDR2 reads SASEGT. This CDR3 is 15 amino acids long. Trimming left V 6 bases short and J 4 bases short, with 16 bases between. As DNA, the CDR3 is TGTGCCAGCAGCGCACCCAACAGGGATAATCAGCCCCAGCATTTT. Protein sequence: CASSAPNRDNQPQHF.

The rearrangement links TRBV2 to TRBJ1-4; maybe TRBD1 (5 bases). Trimming removed 3 bases at V and 8 bases at J, with 16 bases between. The CDR3 runs 15 residues. CDR1 and CDR2 from the germline V gene are SNHLY and FYNNEI. The CDR3 region is CASSDSSRGAEKLFF. Here the CDR3 DNA reads TGTGCCAGCAGTGATTCTTCGCGGGGCGCGGAAAAACTGTTTTTT.

The rearrangement uses TRBV11-2 and TRBJ1-6, with a weak D call TRBD1 (6 bases). Trimming removed 7 bases at V and 6 bases at J, with 22 bases between. Looked up from germline, CDR1 is SGHAT and CDR2 is FQNNGV. CDR3 size: 17 residues. The CDR3 loop is CASTKGGGARGNSPLHF. The CDR3 region has the DNA TGTGCCAGCACCAAAGGTGGGGGGGCGCGGGGTAATTCACCCCTCCACTTT.

The V and J genes are TRBV15 and TRBJ1-1; no firm D call. V gave up 0 bases and J gave up 1 base, with 6 bases separating them. The CDR3 runs to 14 residues. From germline, CDR1 is LNHNV and CDR2 YYDKDF (reference sequence). In DNA, the CDR3 is TGTGCCACCAGCAGAGATTACAGGAACACTGAAGCTTTCTTT. This encodes CATSRDYRNTEAFF.

This clone was counted a few times. This chain links TRBV30 with TRBJ2-7, with 7 bases identical to TRBD1. Unmatched junction bases numbered 7, after V lost 3 bases and J lost 2 bases. Per germline, CDR1 GTSNPN and CDR2 SVGIG (reference sequence). There are 14 residues in the CDR3. CDR3 sequence (DNA): TGTGCCTGGAGCCGGACAGGCCCTACCTACGAGCAGTACTTC. The encoded protein is CAWSRTGPTYEQYF.

This clone was seen only once. The genes are TRBV28 and TRBJ2-7; 7 positions match TRBD1. Germline loops: CDR1 MDHEN, CDR2 SYDVKM. The CDR3 runs 13 residues. J gave up 3 bases and V 7 bases, and 6 bases lay outside the gene matches. The CDR3 protein is CASTSQGVYEQYF. Here the CDR3 DNA reads TGTGCCAGCACCTCGCAGGGGGTCTACGAGCAGTACTTC.

The chain couples TRBV6-1 to TRBJ2-7; a weak D match, TRBD1 (5 bases). The CDR3 extends over 14 amino acids. The V and J ends lost 1 base and 2 bases respectively, with 9 bases between them. Germline V gene data show CDR1 as MNHNS and CDR2 as SASEGT. The CDR3 DNA reads TGTGCCAGCAGTGAAGGGGGCAGGGCCTACGAGCAGTACTTC. This sequence encodes CASSEGGRAYEQYF.

The chain combines TRBV29-1 with TRBJ2-5; D is ambiguous. CDR1 is SQVTM, CDR2 ANQGSEA, per germline. Trimming stripped 5 bases from V and 1 base from J, with 8 bases between. This CDR3 spans 12 amino acids. The CDR3 region has the DNA TGCAGCGTTAGCCGCTTCCAAGAGACCCAGTACTTC. The encoded protein is CSVSRFQETQYF.

The V call is TRBV27, the J call TRBJ1-2, with 8 bases aligning to TRBD1. Germline V gene lookup returns CDR1 MNHEY and CDR2 SMNVEV (reference sequence). The length of the CDR3 is 15 residues. The J segment lost 4 bases and the V segment lost 7 bases, leaving 11 bases of the junction unmatched. The CDR3 spells CASTLNRGASYGYTF. The CDR3 DNA follows: TGTGCCAGCACCCTTAACAGGGGGGCCTCCTATGGCTACACCTTC.

The rearrangement uses TRBV7-8 and TRBJ2-1, with TRBD2 matching over 7 bases. Germline CDR1 reads SGHVS; CDR2 reads FQNEAQ. V gave up 1 base and J gave up 0 bases; unmatched junction bases: 9. The CDR3 has 18 residues. The CDR3 nucleotides read TGTGCCAGCAGCTTAGGTTCGTTAGCGGGTAACTCCTACAATGAGCAGTTCTTC. This encodes CASSLGSLAGNSYNEQFF.

J is TRBJ1-1 and V is TRBV2; tentatively, D is TRBD1 (6 bases). Trimming took off 7 bases at V and 2 bases at J, with 11 bases between the two ends. CDR3 length equals 13 residues. In germline, CDR1 is SNHLY, CDR2 FYNNEI. DNA of the CDR3: TGTGCCAGCATCCTGACAGGCAACACTGAAGCTTTCTTT. It specifies CASILTGNTEAFF. The full variable domain, completed using reference TRBV2 and TRBJ1-1, is EPEVTQTPSHQVTQMGQEVILRCVPISNHLYFYWYRQILGQKVEFLVSFYNNEISEKSEIFDDQFSVERPDGSNFTLKIRSTKLEDSAMYFCASILTGNTEAFFGQGTRLTVV.

The chain recombines TRBV7-6 with TRBJ2-6; D is undetermined. V was trimmed by 1 base and J by 0 bases, leaving 7 bases between them. Germline lookup yields CDR1 SGHVS and CDR2 FNYEAQ. There are 16 residues in the CDR3. CDR3 in amino acids: CASSLDASSGANVLTF. The CDR3 coding sequence is TGTGCCAGCAGCTTAGACGCGAGCTCTGGGGCCAACGTCCTGACTTTC.

The J gene is TRBJ2-1, the V gene TRBV9, with D unclear. The V and J ends lost 5 bases and 1 base respectively, with 10 bases between them. The CDR3 runs 14 residues. The germline V gene has CDR1 SGDLS and CDR2 YYNGEE. CDR3 region: CASSTGSSYNEQFF. The CDR3 DNA is TGTGCCAGCAGTACCGGGTCGTCCTACAATGAGCAGTTCTTC.

This chain joins TRBV20-1 and TRBJ1-2; 8 positions match TRBD1. The germline V gene has CDR1 DFQATT and CDR2 SNEGSKA (reference sequence). The CDR3 sequence is 11 residues long. After removal of 6 bases from V and 10 bases from J, the junction contained 7 bases not matched to a gene. CDR3 sequence: CSAEGQVDYTF. For the CDR3, the DNA is TGCAGTGCCGAGGGACAGGTCGACTACACCTTC.

J is TRBJ1-5 and V is TRBV5-3, with D possibly TRBD1 on 6 matching bases. TRBV5-3 is sorted into the ORF group, with uncertain function. Trimming shortened V by 0 bases and J by 3 bases, and 19 bases separated the two germline ends. CDR3 length equals 18 residues. The CDR3 coding sequence is TGTGCCAGAAGCTTGGGGACAGATCATATTTGGAACAATCAGCCCCAGCATTTT. It is translated as CARSLGTDHIWNNQPQHF.

The chain links TRBV5-4 to TRBJ2-2, with TRBD1 matching over 8 bases. V was clipped by 3 bases and J by 8 bases; unmatched bases: 12. CDR1 is SGHNT and CDR2 is YYREEE in the germline V gene (reference sequence). This CDR3 comprises 16 residues. The CDR3 DNA is TGTGCCAGCAGCTCACCAATTACCAGGGGGCCGGGGGAGCTGTTTTTT. Amino acid sequence: CASSSPITRGPGELFF.

This clone was observed once. The chain is built from TRBV5-6 and TRBJ2-7, with TRBD2 as a possible D gene (6 bases). V gave up 2 bases and J gave up 4 bases, with 22 bases separating them. The V gene's germline CDR1 is SGHDT and CDR2 YYEEEE. There are 17 residues in the CDR3. In nucleotides, the CDR3 is TGTGCCAGCAGCTTCATTTCGGCTGGAGGGTCTAGGTACGAGCAGTACTTC. This gives the protein CASSFISAGGSRYEQYF.

Only one count was recorded for this clone. The chain recombines TRBV14 with TRBJ2-7; 13 positions match TRBD2. Germline CDR1 SGHDN, CDR2 FVKESK. Trimming removed 0 bases from V and 0 bases from J; junction bases left unmatched: 17. The CDR3 has 22 amino acids. The CDR3: CASSQESRVELAGGRSSYEQYF. In DNA, the CDR3 is TGTGCCAGCAGCCAAGAGAGTAGGGTGGAACTAGCGGGAGGGCGGAGCTCCTACGAGCAGTACTTC.

This chain links TRBV6-6 with TRBJ2-3; 7 bases align to TRBD2. Per germline, CDR1 MNHNY and CDR2 SVGAGI (reference sequence). Trimming at V came to 2 bases and at J to 0 bases, leaving 5 bases not matched to a gene. The CDR3 is made up of 16 amino acids. CDR3 sequence: CASSYLAALSTDTQYF. In nucleotides, the CDR3 is TGTGCCAGCAGTTACCTAGCGGCACTTAGCACAGATACGCAGTATTTT.

In DNA form, the CDR3 reads TGTGCCAGCAGCGTAGGACAGGGGGCTAATGAGCAGTACTTC. It translates to CASSVGQGANEQYF. The chain couples TRBV7-9 to TRBJ2-7, with TRBD1 matching 11 bases. The germline gives CDR1 SEHNR, CDR2 FQNEAQ (reference sequence). V lost 5 bases to trimming and J lost 7 bases; unmatched junction nucleotides: 7. There are 14 residues in the CDR3. Variable domain in full (rest from reference TRBV7-9 and TRBJ2-7): DTGVSQNPRHKITKRGQNVTFRCDPISEHNRLYWYRQTLGQGPEFLTYFQNEAQLEKSRLLSDRFSAERPKGSFSTLEIQRTEQGDSAMYLCASSVGQGANEQYFGPGTRLTVT.

This chain joins TRBV9 and TRBJ2-3; 8 bases align to TRBD1. The CDR3 runs 15 residues. Per the germline V gene, CDR1 is SGDLS and CDR2 is YYNGEE. The ends lost 1 base at V and 1 base at J; junction bases unmatched: 2. This CDR3 reads CASSVTDRGTDTQYF. For the CDR3, the DNA is TGTGCCAGCAGCGTAACGGACAGGGGCACAGATACGCAGTATTTT.

The J gene is TRBJ2-3, the V gene TRBV12-5, with D possibly being TRBD2 (5 bases). Trimming removed 4 bases at V and 4 bases at J, with 15 bases between. CDR1 is LGHNT, CDR2 FRNRAP, per germline. The CDR3 covers 15 residues. The DNA of the CDR3 is TGTGCTAGTGGTTCCCGGGGTGTCCGCGCAGATACGCAGTATTTT. As protein: CASGSRGVRADTQYF.